The 18 T cell receptor beta chains in this list originate from one sample, sequenced in a study of cytomegalovirus exposure and HLA in healthy donors. PCR was performed using 60 Vbeta and 13 Jbeta primers. Method: immunoSEQ multiplex PCR; TCRdb's copy keeps in-frame clones and lacks some. The sample has roughly 100,000 clones, roughly 85% seen once. Input material: PBMCs. All receptors come from a man aged 25 to 45 in good health and CMV-seronegative.

V usage is TRBV18 and J usage is TRBJ2-7; 10 bases are a match to TRBD1. The CDR3 consists of 16 residues. Per the germline V gene, CDR1 is KGHSH and CDR2 is LQKENI. Unmatched junction bases numbered 7, after V lost 3 bases and J lost 2 bases. The CDR3 DNA reads TGTGCCAGCTCACCCCAAACCGGGACAGGGGCCTACGAGCAGTACTTC. Encoded protein: CASSPQTGTGAYEQYF.

This clone was found a few times. V usage is TRBV9 and J usage is TRBJ2-1, with 7 bases aligning to TRBD2. Germline loops: CDR1 SGDLS, CDR2 YYNGEE. J was trimmed by 4 bases and V by 2 bases; bases with no gene match: 6. CDR3 size: 15 residues. CDR3: CASSVLAGPYNEQFF. CDR3 sequence (DNA): TGTGCCAGCAGCGTCTTAGCGGGCCCTTACAATGAGCAGTTCTTC.

The CDR3 spells CSVEDPVSEYQETQYF. The CDR3 coding sequence is TGCAGCGTTGAAGATCCAGTTAGCGAGTACCAAGAGACCCAGTACTTC. The chain uses TRBV29-1 and TRBJ2-5; the D gene is possibly TRBD2 (5 bases). CDR1 is SQVTM and CDR2 is ANQGSEA in the germline V gene. CDR3 length equals 16 residues. The germline V and J ends were trimmed by 0 bases and 0 bases, with 14 bases remaining between them.

As for this clone: The CDR3 does not close with the conserved phenylalanine or tryptophan, likely indicating a read error. V gene TRBV6-5 combines with J gene TRBJ2-7, with D perhaps TRBD1 (6 bases). The V and J ends lost 0 bases and 6 bases respectively, with 15 bases between them. CDR1 and CDR2 from the germline V gene are MNHEY and SVGAGI. CDR3 length: 15 amino acids. The CDR3 DNA reads TGTGCCAGCAGTTACTCACCAGGGGCTCTCGGCGAGCAGTACCTC. Encoded protein: CASSYSPGALGEQYL.

The V and J genes are TRBV28 and TRBJ2-7, with 8 bases lining up with TRBD1. This CDR3 has 14 residues. Germline loops: CDR1 MDHEN, CDR2 SYDVKM. V lost 9 bases and J lost 3; bases outside the gene matches: 10. CDR3 protein: CASLGLGQGYEQYF. The CDR3 bases are TGTGCCAGTCTCGGGCTTGGACAGGGCTACGAGCAGTACTTC. The full variable domain, its missing parts supplied by reference TRBV28 and TRBJ2-7, is DVKVTQSSRYLVKRTGEKVFLECVQDMDHENMFWYRQDPGLGLRLIYFSYDVKMKEKGDIPEGYSVSREKKERFSLILESASTNQTSMYLCASLGLGQGYEQYFGPGTRLTVT.

This clone has only one observation. The J gene is TRBJ1-2, the V gene TRBV5-1; D gene unclear. The CDR3 is 13 amino acids. The V end was cut by 2 bases, the J end by 0 bases, with 5 bases between. Looked up from germline, CDR1 is SGHRS and CDR2 is YFSETQ. The CDR3 region has the DNA TGCGCCAGCAGCTTCGGGGCTAACTATGGCTACACCTTC. It specifies CASSFGANYGYTF.

The V call is TRBV5-6, the J call TRBJ2-4; D might be TRBD1 (6 bases). The CDR3 consists of 14 residues. The V end lost 4 bases, the J end lost 4 bases, and 12 bases lay between the germline ends. The germline gives CDR1 SGHDT, CDR2 YYEEEE. The DNA for the CDR3 is TGTGCCAGCAGCCAGGGACACCTTAAAAACATTCAGTACTTC. Encoded protein: CASSQGHLKNIQYF.

V is TRBV4-2 and J is TRBJ2-7; 7 bases are shared with TRBD1. CDR3 length equals 15 residues. Per germline, CDR1 LGHNA and CDR2 YNFKEQ. The V segment lost 0 bases and the J segment 5 bases; nucleotides outside the gene matches: 7. The DNA of the CDR3 is TGTGCCAGCAGCCAAGATAGAGGGGGCGGCGACGAGCAGTACTTC. It is translated as CASSQDRGGGDEQYF.

The chain combines TRBV7-2 with TRBJ2-1; unclear D gene. There are 14 residues in the CDR3. The germline V gene has CDR1 SGHTA and CDR2 FQGNSA. Trimming left V 1 base short and J 5 bases short, with 9 bases between. CDR3 nucleotides: TGTGCCAGCAGCTTAGGGTTCTTAGACAATGAGCAGTTCTTC. It translates to CASSLGFLDNEQFF.

The V and J genes are TRBV2 and TRBJ2-7; D is possibly TRBD2 (6 bases). The CDR3 runs to 13 residues. CDR1 SNHLY and CDR2 FYNNEI come from the germline V gene. Trimming removed 6 bases at V and 4 bases at J, with 13 bases between. CDR3 DNA sequence: TGTGCCAGCAGGACACCGGGACTTTACGAGCAGTACTTC. Amino acid sequence: CASRTPGLYEQYF.

For the CDR3, the DNA is TGCGCCAGCAGCTTGGGTTGGCAGGGTGAGGTCGGCTACACCTTC. It translates to CASSLGWQGEVGYTF. The chain joins TRBV5-1 to TRBJ1-2; D is possibly TRBD1 (5 bases). The CDR3 consists of 15 residues. The V end was cut by 0 bases, the J end by 8 bases, with 17 bases between. Germline V gene sequence: CDR1 SGHRS, CDR2 YFSETQ.

This chain links TRBV5-4 with TRBJ2-6; 7 positions match TRBD2. Trimming took 6 bases from V and 0 from J; bases not matched to a gene: 12. The CDR3 sequence is 18 residues long. Germline CDR1 reads SGHNT; CDR2 reads YYREEE (reference sequence). The CDR3 reads CASIKGQRETSGANVLTF. The CDR3 bases are TGTGCCAGCATCAAGGGGCAGCGGGAAACCTCTGGGGCCAACGTCCTGACTTTC.

J is TRBJ2-5 and V is TRBV19; 9 bases agree with TRBD2. CDR1 is LNHDA, CDR2 SQIVND, per germline (reference sequence). After removal of 5 bases from V and 5 bases from J, the junction contained 6 bases not matched to a gene. CDR3 length: 14 residues. This CDR3 is CASSRTSVGETQYF. The CDR3 bases are TGTGCCAGTAGTCGGACTAGCGTCGGTGAGACCCAGTACTTC.

V is TRBV4-3 and J is TRBJ2-7; 12 bases agree with TRBD2. Trimming at V came to 5 bases and at J to 2 bases, leaving 7 bases not matched to a gene. This CDR3 is 16 amino acids long. Germline CDR1 reads LGHNA; CDR2 reads YSLEER. The CDR3 sequence is CASSEGLAGIPYEQYF. The CDR3 coding sequence is TGCGCCAGCAGCGAAGGACTAGCGGGAATTCCCTACGAGCAGTACTTC.

This chain uses TRBV28 with TRBJ2-7; maybe TRBD1 (5 bases). This CDR3 is 12 amino acids long. Trimming removed 11 bases at V and 9 bases at J, with 20 bases between. In germline, CDR1 is MDHEN, CDR2 SYDVKM. For the CDR3, the DNA is TGTGCCCCGGTCCGGTCGGAAGGGGCGCAGTACTTC. Amino acid sequence: CAPVRSEGAQYF.

The chain joins TRBV10-3 to TRBJ1-5, with a weak D call TRBD1 (5 bases). The CDR3 is made up of 14 amino acids. V lost 3 bases and J 4 bases, leaving 10 bases between the germline ends. CDR1 ENHRY and CDR2 SYGVKD come from the germline V gene. This CDR3 is CAISDVDNNQPQHF. The CDR3 DNA sequence: TGTGCCATCAGTGACGTGGACAATAATCAGCCCCAGCATTTT.

The gene calls are TRBV4-1 and TRBJ2-3, with 7 nucleotides matching TRBD2. The length of the CDR3 is 14 residues. V lost 4 bases, J lost 3 bases, and 4 bases stayed unmatched. Germline V gene lookup returns CDR1 MGHRA and CDR2 YSYEKL. CDR3 sequence reads: CASSPGRGTDTQYF. The DNA for the CDR3 is TGCGCCAGCAGCCCGGGGAGGGGTACAGATACGCAGTATTTT.

This clone has more than one count but fewer than ten. V usage is TRBV7-2 and J usage is TRBJ2-1, with 7 bases fitting TRBD2. The J segment lost 10 bases and the V segment lost 2 bases, leaving 5 bases of the junction unmatched. This CDR3 has 13 amino acids. Germline assignment: CDR1 SGHTA and CDR2 FQGNSA. This CDR3 is CASSLRRESEQFF. The CDR3 DNA is TGTGCCAGCAGCTTAAGGCGGGAGTCCGAGCAGTTCTTC. Complete variable domain (other parts from reference TRBV7-2 and TRBJ2-1): GAGVSQSPSNKVTEKGKDVELRCDPISGHTALYWYRQSLGQGLEFLIYFQGNSAPDKSGLPSDRFSAERTGGSVSTLTIQRTQQEDSAVYLCASSLRRESEQFFGPGTRLTVL.